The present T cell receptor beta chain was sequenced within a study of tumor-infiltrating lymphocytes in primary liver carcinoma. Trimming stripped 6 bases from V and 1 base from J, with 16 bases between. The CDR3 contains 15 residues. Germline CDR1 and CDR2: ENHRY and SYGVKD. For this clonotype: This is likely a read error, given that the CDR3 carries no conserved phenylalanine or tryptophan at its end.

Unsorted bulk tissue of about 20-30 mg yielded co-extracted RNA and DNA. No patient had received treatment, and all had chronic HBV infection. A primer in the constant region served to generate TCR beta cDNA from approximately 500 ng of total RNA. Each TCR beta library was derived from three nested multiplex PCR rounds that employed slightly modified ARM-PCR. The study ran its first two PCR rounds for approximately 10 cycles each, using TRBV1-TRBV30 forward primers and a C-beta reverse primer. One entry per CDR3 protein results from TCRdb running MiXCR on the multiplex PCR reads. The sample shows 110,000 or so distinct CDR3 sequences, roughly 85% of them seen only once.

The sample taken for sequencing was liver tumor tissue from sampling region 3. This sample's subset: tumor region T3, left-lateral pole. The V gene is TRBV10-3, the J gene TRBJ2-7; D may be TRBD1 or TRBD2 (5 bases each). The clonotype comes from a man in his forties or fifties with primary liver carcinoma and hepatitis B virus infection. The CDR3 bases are TGTGCCATCAGGCTTACCGGGACGGTATCCTACGAGCAGTACTTA. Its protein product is CAIRLTGTVSYEQYL.